The entry below gives a single T cell receptor beta chain sequence along with its context. This sample was included in a study of blood T cell repertoires in COVID-19. Turning to the study itself: Material from acute and convalescent COVID-19 was sourced from the United States, Italy and Spain.

In the original analysis: Reference gene primers were amplified, and this amplification served to estimate nucleated cell counts. Measured with immunoSEQ multiplex PCR; TCRdb has only the in-frame clones, and not every one. The DNA was the basis for D and trimming; V, J and clone size are from that table. The repertoire holds some 97,000 clones, with roughly 92% as singletons. Germline V lookup: CDR1 SNHLY, CDR2 FYNNEI. The V gene lost 10 bases and the J gene lost 16 bases, with 23 bases spanning the gap. The CDR3 loop spans 12 amino acids. V and J are TRBV2 and TRBJ2-4, with a tentative D call TRBD1 (6 bases). The sample taken for sequencing was peripheral blood. The clonotype comes from a man aged 55 to 70 with acute or convalescent COVID-19. CDR3 region: CATSAFTGLLYF. CDR3 DNA: TGTGCCACTTCCGCCTTCACAGGGTTACTTTACTTC.